The 13 T cell receptor beta chains in this list originate from one sample, sequenced in a study of response to subunit inactivated influenza vaccine. Each CDR3 protein is one row after TCRdb ran MiXCR on the RT-PCR reads. The sample holds about 650,000 distinct CDR3 sequences, 14% seen once. Material: PBMCs from blood, obtained 14 to 15 days before vaccination. The receptor source for this set is a man aged 45-60 years who received an inactivated influenza vaccine.

The gene calls are TRBV15 and TRBJ2-3; 16 bases map to TRBD2. Germline CDR1 is LNHNV and CDR2 is YYDKDF (reference sequence). The V gene end was trimmed by 4 bases and the J gene end by 5 bases; junction bases not matched to a gene: 6. The CDR3 is 17 amino acids. CDR3: CATSMGLAGGRGDTQYF. The CDR3 DNA sequence: TGTGCCACCAGCATGGGACTAGCGGGAGGGCGTGGAGATACGCAGTATTTT.

In this sample, this clonotype turned up a few times. The CDR3 sequence: CASSPTGGTETQYF. DNA of the CDR3: TGTGCCAGCAGTCCGACAGGGGGCACAGAGACCCAGTACTTC. The V call is TRBV6-1, the J call TRBJ2-5, with 10 nucleotides matching TRBD1. The CDR3 runs 14 residues. Trimming at V came to 5 bases and at J to 4 bases, leaving 4 bases not matched to a gene. The germline V gene has CDR1 MNHNS and CDR2 SASEGT.

The V call is TRBV20-1, the J call TRBJ2-1; 9 nucleotides align to TRBD2. The junction had 8 bases not matched to a gene; V was cut back by 6 bases and J by 2 bases. CDR1 and CDR2 from the germline V gene are DFQATT and SNEGSKA (reference sequence). The CDR3 spans 15 residues. The CDR3 DNA is TGCAGTGCGGGATCTAGCGGGGCAACCTACAATGAGCAGTTCTTC. Protein sequence: CSAGSSGATYNEQFF.

The V call is TRBV7-2, the J call TRBJ2-7; no definite D call. V lost 3 bases to trimming and J lost 4 bases, with 7 bases between them. The CDR3 length is 12 residues. Germline V gene sequence: CDR1 SGHTA, CDR2 FQGNSA. CDR3 loop: CASSFDLYEQYF. The CDR3 nucleotides are TGTGCCAGCAGCTTCGACTTATACGAGCAGTACTTC. Based on the CDR3 plus reference TRBV7-2 and TRBJ2-7, the full variable domain is GAGVSQSPSNKVTEKGKDVELRCDPISGHTALYWYRQSLGQGLEFLIYFQGNSAPDKSGLPSDRFSAERTGGSVSTLTIQRTQQEDSAVYLCASSFDLYEQYFGPGTRLTVT.

This clonotype was observed many times. The chain employs TRBV3-1 and TRBJ2-5; the D is unclear. The CDR3 is 10 residues long. The V and J ends lost 4 bases and 4 bases respectively, with 1 base between them. CDR1 and CDR2 from the germline V gene are LGHDT and YNNKEL (reference sequence). CDR3 protein: CASSRETQYF. The CDR3 region has the DNA TGTGCCAGCAGCCGAGAGACCCAGTACTTC.

This clonotype was counted between two and nine times. The chain joins TRBV2 to TRBJ2-2; TRBD1 is a possible D gene (5 bases). V was trimmed by 8 bases and J by 5 bases, leaving 15 bases between them. Germline CDR1 and CDR2: SNHLY and FYNNEI. The CDR3 is 14 amino acids. CDR3: CASRGRAVTGELFF. The CDR3, as DNA: TGTGCCAGCCGTGGCAGGGCCGTGACCGGGGAGCTGTTTTTT.

This clonotype was picked up a small number of times. The chain carries TRBV6-2 or TRBV6-3 and TRBJ2-7; D is ambiguous. This CDR3 has 14 amino acids. V shed 5 bases and J shed 1 base, with 12 bases lying between them. Per germline, CDR1 MNHEY and CDR2 SVGEGT. The CDR3 sequence is CASSRPLASYEQYF. CDR3 bases: TGTGCCAGCAGTCGCCCCTTGGCATCCTACGAGCAGTACTTC.

This clonotype occurred once. The chain recombines TRBV3-1 with TRBJ1-2; D gene unclear. V was trimmed by 0 bases and J by 8 bases, leaving 7 bases between them. CDR3 size: 12 residues. CDR1 LGHDT and CDR2 YNNKEL come from the germline V gene (reference sequence). This CDR3 is CASSQESRGYTF. Here the CDR3 DNA reads TGTGCCAGCAGCCAAGAGTCACGGGGCTACACCTTC.

This clonotype was observed a handful of times. The chain links TRBV9 to TRBJ2-1; D remains ambiguous. The V and J ends lost 5 bases and 5 bases respectively, with 11 bases between them. This CDR3 has 13 residues. Germline loops: CDR1 SGDLS, CDR2 YYNGEE. Written as DNA, the CDR3 is TGTGCCAGCAGTCGAACTGGGAACAATGAGCAGTTCTTC. This encodes CASSRTGNNEQFF.

There are a few counts of this clonotype. The rearrangement joins TRBV7-9 to TRBJ1-2; no clear D gene. Trimming left V 5 bases short and J 5 bases short, with 21 bases between. CDR3 length: 16 residues. The V gene's germline CDR1 is SEHNR and CDR2 FQNEAQ (reference sequence). This CDR3 reads CASSHADSPSGYGYTF. CDR3 DNA sequence: TGTGCCAGCAGCCACGCCGACTCACCATCGGGTTATGGCTACACCTTC.

This clonotype was detected only a few times. V usage is TRBV15 and J usage is TRBJ1-1; D not certain. This CDR3 comprises 14 residues. Trimming pared 0 bases from V and 4 bases from J, leaving 9 bases between. The germline V gene encodes CDR1 LNHNV and CDR2 YYDKDF (reference sequence). The DNA for the CDR3 is TGTGCCACCAGCAGAGACCGATCGGGCACTGAAGCTTTCTTT. Translation: CATSRDRSGTEAFF.

This clonotype occurred a few times. The J gene is TRBJ1-1, the V gene TRBV18, with D hard to call. The CDR3 is made up of 15 amino acids. V lost 1 base and J lost 1, with 10 bases in between. Germline V gene lookup returns CDR1 KGHSH and CDR2 LQKENI. The DNA for the CDR3 is TGTGCCAGCTCACCACAGGGAGCCCAGAACACTGAAGCTTTCTTT. Translated, it gives CASSPQGAQNTEAFF.

At least ten counts were recorded for this clonotype. V usage is TRBV2 and J usage is TRBJ1-1, with 7 bases fitting TRBD1. Germline V gene lookup returns CDR1 SNHLY and CDR2 FYNNEI. J lost 6 bases, V lost 9 bases, and 7 bases had no gene match. This CDR3 comprises 12 residues. CDR3 sequence reads: CARRTGDAEAFF. Here the CDR3 DNA reads TGTGCCAGACGAACAGGGGACGCTGAAGCTTTCTTT.